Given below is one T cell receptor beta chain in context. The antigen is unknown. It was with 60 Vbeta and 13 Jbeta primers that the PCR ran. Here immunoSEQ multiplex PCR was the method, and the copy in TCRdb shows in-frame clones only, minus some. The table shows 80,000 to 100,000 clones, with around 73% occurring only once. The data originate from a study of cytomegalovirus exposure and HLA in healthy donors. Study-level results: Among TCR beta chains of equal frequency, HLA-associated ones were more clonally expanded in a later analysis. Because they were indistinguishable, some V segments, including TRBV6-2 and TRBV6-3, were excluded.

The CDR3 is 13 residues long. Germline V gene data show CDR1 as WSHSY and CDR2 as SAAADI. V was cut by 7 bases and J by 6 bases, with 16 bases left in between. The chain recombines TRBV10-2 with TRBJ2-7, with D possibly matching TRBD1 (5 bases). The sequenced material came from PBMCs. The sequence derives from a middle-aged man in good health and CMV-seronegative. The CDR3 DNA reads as TGCGCCAGCACCGCAGGGATTCAGCGCGAGCAGTACTTC. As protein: CASTAGIQREQYF.